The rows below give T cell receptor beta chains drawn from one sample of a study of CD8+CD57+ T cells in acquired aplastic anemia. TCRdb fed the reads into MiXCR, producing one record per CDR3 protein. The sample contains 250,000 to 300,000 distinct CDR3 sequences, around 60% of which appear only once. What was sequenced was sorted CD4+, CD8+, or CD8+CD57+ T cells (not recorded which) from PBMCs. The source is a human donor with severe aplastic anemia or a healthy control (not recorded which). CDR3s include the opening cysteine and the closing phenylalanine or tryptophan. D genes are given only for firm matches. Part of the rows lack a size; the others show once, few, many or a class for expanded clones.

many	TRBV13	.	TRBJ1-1	TGTGCCAGCAGCTCACAGGGTAAGAACACTGAAGCTTTCTTT	CASSSQGKNTEAFF
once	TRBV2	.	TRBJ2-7	TGTGCCAGCAGTGACGCTAGAAGGGGTGAGCAGTACTTC	CASSDARRGEQYF
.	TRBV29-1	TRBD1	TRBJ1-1	TGCAGCGTCGAAGGACAGGGAATCATGAACACTGAAGCTTTCTTT	CSVEGQGIMNTEAFF
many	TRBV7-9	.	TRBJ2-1	TGTGCCAGCAGCTTAGGATTCGGGGTAGGGGGGAGCTCCTACAATGAGCAGTTCTTC	CASSLGFGVGGSSYNEQFF
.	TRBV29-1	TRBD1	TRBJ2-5	TGCCAGCAGCCCATACGCAGGGGGCCCCAAGAGACCCAGTACTTC	CQQPIRRGPQETQYF
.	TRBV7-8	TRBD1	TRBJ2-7	TGTGCCAGCAGTCCATGGACAGGGGTTCCCTACGAGCAGTACTTC	CASSPWTGVPYEQYF
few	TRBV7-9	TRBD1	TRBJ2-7	TGTGCCAGCAGCCCACAGGGGTTTGGGGACGAGCAGTACTTC	CASSPQGFGDEQYF
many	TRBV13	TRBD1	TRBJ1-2	TGTGCCAGCAGATCCCGGGACAGGGTTTCTGATGGCTACACCTTC	CASRSRDRVSDGYTF
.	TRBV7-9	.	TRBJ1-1	TGTGCCAGCAGCTTGTCCGGACCGAACACTGAAGCTTTCTTT	CASSLSGPNTEAFF
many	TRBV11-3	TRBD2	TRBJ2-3	TGTGCCAGCAGCTTAAATCTAGCGGGGGCAGATACGCAGTATTTT	CASSLNLAGADTQYF
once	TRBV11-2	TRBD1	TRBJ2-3	TGTGCCAGCAGCTTAGAAAGTGGTTACAGGGGCGGCACAGATACGCAGTATTTT	CASSLESGYRGGTDTQYF
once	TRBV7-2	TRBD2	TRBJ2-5	TGTGCCAGCAGCGCGACTAGCGGGAGAGAGACCCAGTACTTC	CASSATSGRETQYF
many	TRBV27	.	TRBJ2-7	TGTGCCAGCAGCCACGGGGCAGGCCACTCCTACGAGCAGTACTTC	CASSHGAGHSYEQYF
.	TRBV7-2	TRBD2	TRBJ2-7	TGCGCCAGCAGCGCCGGCGGGGGGGCCGCCTACGAGCAGTACTTC	CASSAGGGAAYEQYF
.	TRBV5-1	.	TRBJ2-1	TGCGCCAGCAGCACAAGTGGGGCGGCTAGCTCCTACAATGAGCAGTTCTTC	CASSTSGAASSYNEQFF
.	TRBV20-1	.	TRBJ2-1	TGCAGTCCGGAGAGCCACAATGAGCAGTTCTTC	CSPESHNEQFF
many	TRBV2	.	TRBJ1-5	TGTGCCAGCAGGGGAGGAAGGGGCAATCAGCCCCAGCATTTT	CASRGGRGNQPQHF
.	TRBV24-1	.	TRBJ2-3	TGTGCCACCAGTGATTGGGCAGGGCGGGGAGATACGCAGTATTTT	CATSDWAGRGDTQYF
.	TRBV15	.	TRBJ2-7	TGTGCCACCATAACTTGGCCCAATCGGTACGAGCAGTACTTC	CATITWPNRYEQYF
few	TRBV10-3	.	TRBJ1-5	TGTGCCATCAGTGACACGGGAAATCAGCCCCAGCATTTT	CAISDTGNQPQHF
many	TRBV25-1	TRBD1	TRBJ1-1	TGTGCCAGCAGTGAATACGACAGGGGAAAAGCTTTCTTT	CASSEYDRGKAFF
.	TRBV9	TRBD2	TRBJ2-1	TGTGCCAGCAGTCCGGGGCTAGCGGGAGAGGTCATTGGTGAGCAGTTCTTC	CASSPGLAGEVIGEQFF